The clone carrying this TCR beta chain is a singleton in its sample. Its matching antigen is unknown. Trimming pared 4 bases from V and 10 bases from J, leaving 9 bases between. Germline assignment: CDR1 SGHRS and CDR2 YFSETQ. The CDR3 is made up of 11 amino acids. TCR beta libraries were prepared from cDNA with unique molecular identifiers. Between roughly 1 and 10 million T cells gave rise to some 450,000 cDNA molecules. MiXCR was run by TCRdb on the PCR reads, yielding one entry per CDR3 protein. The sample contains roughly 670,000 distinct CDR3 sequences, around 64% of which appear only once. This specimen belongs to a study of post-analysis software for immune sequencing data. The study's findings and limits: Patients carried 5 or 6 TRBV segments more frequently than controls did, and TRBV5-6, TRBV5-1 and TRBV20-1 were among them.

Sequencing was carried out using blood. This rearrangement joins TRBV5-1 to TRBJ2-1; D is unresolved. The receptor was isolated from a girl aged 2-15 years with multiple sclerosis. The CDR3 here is CASSTTAEQFF. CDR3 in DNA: TGCGCCAGCAGCACTACAGCGGAGCAGTTCTTC.